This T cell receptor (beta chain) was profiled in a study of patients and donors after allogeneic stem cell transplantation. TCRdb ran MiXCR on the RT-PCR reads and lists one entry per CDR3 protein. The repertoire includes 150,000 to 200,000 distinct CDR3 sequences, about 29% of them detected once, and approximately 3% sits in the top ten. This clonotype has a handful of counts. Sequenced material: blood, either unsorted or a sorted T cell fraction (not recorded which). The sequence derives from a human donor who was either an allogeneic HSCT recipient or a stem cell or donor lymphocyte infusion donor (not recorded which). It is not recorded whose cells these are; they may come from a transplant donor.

The chain's CDR3 is CASSTRGHTGELFF. The CDR3 coding sequence is TGTGCCAGCAGCACTAGGGGTCACACCGGGGAGCTGTTTTTT. V gene TRBV11-3 combines with J gene TRBJ2-2; TRBD1 or TRBD2 may be the D gene (5 bases each). The V gene's germline CDR1 is SGHNT and CDR2 YENEEA. With 5 bases removed from V and 3 bases from J, the gap between germline ends came to 10 bases. CDR3 length: 14 residues.